This T cell receptor beta chain is drawn from a study of T cells after yellow fever vaccination. V was clipped by 1 base and J by 6 bases; unmatched bases: 9. Germline V gene lookup returns CDR1 LGHDT and CDR2 YNNKEL (reference sequence). The CDR3 sequence is 16 residues long. TCRdb itself ran the 5' RACE reads through MiXCR, one entry per CDR3 protein. The top ten clones hold 14% of a sample with approximately 550,000 distinct CDR3 sequences, 19% of them seen once. The sequencing used PBMCs, collected 15 days after the yellow fever booster vaccination. This clonotype originated in a man younger than 40 who received the YFV17D yellow fever vaccine. The V gene is TRBV3-1, the J gene TRBJ2-3; 8 bases are shared with TRBD2. CDR3 amino acids: CASSQGAGTRVDTQYF. The CDR3 nucleotides read TGTGCCAGCAGCCAAGGGGCCGGGACTAGGGTCGATACGCAGTATTTT.